One sample yielded the 15 T cell receptor beta chains listed below, sequenced in a study of cytomegalovirus exposure and HLA in healthy donors. This PCR relied on a set of 60 Vbeta primers and 13 Jbeta primers. This table comes from immunoSEQ multiplex PCR, and its TCRdb copy is limited to in-frame clones, with some not included. This sample has fewer than 120,000 clones; over 60% occur once, and the top ten carry around 3.2%. Sequencing was performed on PBMCs. Every receptor here comes from a woman aged 55-69 years in good health and CMV-seropositive.

This clone was found a few times. The chain links TRBV13 to TRBJ2-3; 9 bases line up with TRBD2. V lost 5 bases and J lost 5; bases outside the gene matches: 14. Germline lookup yields CDR1 PRHDT and CDR2 FYEKMQ (reference sequence). The CDR3 runs 17 residues. In nucleotides, the CDR3 is TGTGCCAGCAGCCGCCGGACTAGCGTTAAGGGGGGAGATACGCAGTATTTT. Translating it yields CASSRRTSVKGGDTQYF.

The chain employs TRBV27 and TRBJ2-6, with D unresolved. Germline loops: CDR1 MNHEY, CDR2 SMNVEV (reference sequence). There are 13 residues in the CDR3. V lost 6 bases and J lost 5, with 8 bases in between. The DNA of the CDR3 is TGTGCCAGCAGCCTTAACTGGGCCAACGTCCTGACTTTC. Protein product: CASSLNWANVLTF.

The V gene is TRBV27, the J gene TRBJ2-3; perhaps TRBD1 as D (5 bases). V lost 6 bases, J lost 8 bases, and 12 bases lay in between. There are 12 residues in the CDR3. The germline V gene encodes CDR1 MNHEY and CDR2 SMNVEV (reference sequence). CDR3 nucleotides: TGTGCCAGCAGGGCTAGACAGACTACGCAGTATTTT. It is translated as CASRARQTTQYF.

The J gene is TRBJ1-6, the V gene TRBV7-6; a possible D gene is TRBD1 (6 bases). V lost 1 base and J lost 9, with 7 bases in between. Looked up from germline, CDR1 is SGHVS and CDR2 is FNYEAQ. CDR3 length: 13 amino acids. The CDR3 here is CASSLEGGSPLHF. The CDR3 region has the DNA TGTGCCAGCAGCTTAGAAGGGGGTTCACCCCTCCACTTT.

CDR3 sequence: CASRKDRDNEQFF. The CDR3 coding sequence is TGTGCCAGCAGGAAAGACAGGGACAATGAGCAGTTCTTC. The genes are TRBV11-1 and TRBJ2-1, with 7 bases aligning to TRBD1. V trimming: 6 bases; J trimming: 5 bases; junction bases outside the gene matches: 4. The CDR3 totals 13 residues. Germline values: CDR1 SGHAT, CDR2 FQDESV (reference sequence).

Points on this clone: The junction differs from germline at one of its ends, possibly a read error. This chain joins TRBV7-9 and TRBJ1-5; TRBD1 aligns across 8 bases. Germline V CDR1 and CDR2: SEHNR, FQNEAQ (reference sequence). The CDR3 runs 14 residues. The CDR3 loop is CSSSRTGSNQPQHF. The CDR3 DNA reads TGTTCCAGCAGCCGGACAGGGAGCAACCAGCCCCAGCATTTT. Together with reference TRBV7-9 and TRBJ1-5, the CDR3 gives the full variable domain: DTGVSQNPRHKITKRGQNVTFRCDPISEHNRLYWYRQTLGQGPEFLTYFQNEAQLEKSRLLSDRFSAERPKGSFSTLEIQRTEQGDSAMYLCSSSRTGSNQPQHFGDGTRLSIL.

This chain links TRBV7-8 with TRBJ2-7, with 7 bases matching TRBD2. Germline CDR1 reads SGHVS; CDR2 reads FQNEAQ. The CDR3 is made up of 16 amino acids. Trimming took 7 bases from V and 4 from J; bases not matched to a gene: 16. CDR3 protein: CASTPLERDLLYEQYF. CDR3 coding DNA: TGTGCCAGCACCCCTCTTGAGCGGGACTTGCTGTACGAGCAGTACTTC. Filled out from reference TRBV7-8 and TRBJ2-7, the complete variable domain reads GAGVSQSPRYKVAKRGQDVALRCDPISGHVSLFWYQQALGQGPEFLTYFQNEAQLDKSGLPSDRFFAERPEGSVSTLKIQRTQQEDSAVYLCASTPLERDLLYEQYFGPGTRLTVT.

This clone appeared a few times. CDR3: CASSIDLETSGSDLYNEQFF. The CDR3 DNA reads TGTGCCAGTAGTATAGATTTGGAGACTAGCGGGAGTGATCTATACAATGAGCAGTTCTTC. This chain joins TRBV19 and TRBJ2-1, with 12 bases aligning to TRBD2. With 0 bases clipped from V and 4 bases from J, the junction kept 13 bases outside the gene matches. CDR1 is LNHDA, CDR2 SQIVND, per germline (reference sequence). The CDR3 is 20 amino acids.

The chain employs TRBV28 and TRBJ1-5; tentatively, D is TRBD1 (5 bases). V was shortened by 7 bases and J by 3 bases, with 28 bases between the two germline ends. The CDR3 spans 19 residues. Germline V gives CDR1 MDHEN, CDR2 SYDVKM. CDR3 region: CASIGEGLATGLLNQPQHF. CDR3 coding DNA: TGTGCCAGCATAGGGGAGGGTTTAGCGACGGGGCTCCTCAATCAGCCCCAGCATTTT.

The sample holds one count of this clone. DNA for the CDR3: TGTGCCAGCAGCCAAGAATCCTCCGGGACAGGGGCCATCGGGAACACCGGGGAGCTGTTTTTT. Translating it yields CASSQESSGTGAIGNTGELFF. The chain couples TRBV4-2 to TRBJ2-2, with TRBD1 identical over 10 bases. V was clipped by 0 bases and J by 1 base; unmatched bases: 14. The V gene's germline CDR1 is LGHNA and CDR2 YNFKEQ. This CDR3 has 21 residues.

This sequence joins TRBV5-4 and TRBJ2-1, with TRBD2 matching over 7 bases. Per germline, CDR1 SGHNT and CDR2 YYREEE (reference sequence). The J segment lost 8 bases and the V segment lost 4 bases, leaving 6 bases of the junction unmatched. CDR3 length: 13 residues. The DNA for the CDR3 is TGTGCCAGCAGCCCCCCCACTAGCGATGAGCAGTTCTTC. Translation gives CASSPPTSDEQFF.

The genes are TRBV5-1 and TRBJ2-2, with 9 bases fitting TRBD2. The CDR3 is made up of 17 amino acids. V was pared by 2 bases and J by 3 bases, with 8 bases of the junction left unmatched. The germline gives CDR1 SGHRS, CDR2 YFSETQ. The CDR3 spells CASSFTIAGVDTGELFF. The DNA for the CDR3 is TGCGCCAGCAGCTTCACAATAGCGGGGGTGGACACCGGGGAGCTGTTTTTT.

The V and J genes are TRBV2 and TRBJ2-1, with D perhaps matching TRBD2 (5 bases). Germline lookup yields CDR1 SNHLY and CDR2 FYNNEI. The CDR3 has 16 amino acids. Trimming shortened V by 6 bases and J by 0 bases, and 15 bases separated the two germline ends. In nucleotides, the CDR3 is TGTGCCAGCAGGGCGGAACTAGTCCCCTCCTACAATGAGCAGTTCTTC. Protein sequence: CASRAELVPSYNEQFF. Drawing the rest from reference TRBV2 and TRBJ2-1, the complete variable domain is EPEVTQTPSHQVTQMGQEVILRCVPISNHLYFYWYRQILGQKVEFLVSFYNNEISEKSEIFDDQFSVERPDGSNFTLKIRSTKLEDSAMYFCASRAELVPSYNEQFFGPGTRLTVL.

The chain carries TRBV7-3 and TRBJ2-2; D may be TRBD2 (5 bases). This CDR3 is built from 13 residues. The germline CDR1 and CDR2 sequences are SGHTA and FQGTGA. V shed 5 bases and J shed 7 bases, with 11 bases lying between them. This CDR3 reads CASSTRRGGELFF. The DNA of the CDR3 is TGTGCCAGCAGCACTAGAAGAGGCGGGGAGCTGTTTTTT.

This clone occurred a few times. The CDR3 is CASSEGAPGLAGGDEQFF. Here the CDR3 DNA reads TGTGCCAGCAGTGAAGGGGCCCCGGGACTAGCGGGAGGCGATGAGCAGTTCTTC. The chain carries TRBV6-1 and TRBJ2-1, with 15 positions matching TRBD2. Unmatched junction bases numbered 9, after V lost 1 base and J lost 8 bases. There are 18 residues in the CDR3. Per germline, CDR1 MNHNS and CDR2 SASEGT.